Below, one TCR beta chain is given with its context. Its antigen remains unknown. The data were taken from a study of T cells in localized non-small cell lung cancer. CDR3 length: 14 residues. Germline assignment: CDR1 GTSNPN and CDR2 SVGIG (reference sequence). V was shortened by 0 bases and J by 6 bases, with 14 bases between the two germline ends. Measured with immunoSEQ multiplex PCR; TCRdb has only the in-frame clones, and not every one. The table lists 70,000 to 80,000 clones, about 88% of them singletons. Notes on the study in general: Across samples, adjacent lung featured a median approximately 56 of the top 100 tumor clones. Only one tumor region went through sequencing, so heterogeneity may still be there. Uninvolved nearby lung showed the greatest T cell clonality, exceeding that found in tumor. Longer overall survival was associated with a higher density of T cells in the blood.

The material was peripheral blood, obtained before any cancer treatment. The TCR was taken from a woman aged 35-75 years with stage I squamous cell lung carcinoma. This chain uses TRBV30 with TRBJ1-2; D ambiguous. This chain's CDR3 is CAWSVSLRGNGYTF. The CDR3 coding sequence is TGTGCCTGGAGTGTAAGTTTACGGGGAAATGGCTACACCTTC.